Presented here are 13 T cell receptor beta chains from one specimen sequenced in a study of long-term antiretroviral therapy in people with HIV. Researchers report immunoSEQ v3.0 was run at survey level. Produced via immunoSEQ multiplex PCR; TCRdb's table is partial and in-frame only. The repertoire consists of some 18,000 clones, with roughly 80% occurring once and the leading ten covering roughly 18%. The sample consisted of unsorted PBMCs, taken 0.6 years after starting antiretroviral therapy. Source of these receptors: a woman aged 18-29 years with HIV.

The rearrangement uses TRBV6-5 and TRBJ2-1, with a tentative D call TRBD2 (5 bases). This CDR3 comprises 13 residues. Germline V gene data show CDR1 as MNHEY and CDR2 as SVGAGI. The V end was cut by 2 bases, the J end by 4 bases, with 6 bases between. In DNA form, the CDR3 reads TGTGCCAGCAGTTACCGGGGTTACAATGAGCAGTTCTTC. Amino acid sequence: CASSYRGYNEQFF.

A note on this clone: This specimen includes other DNA sequences encoding the same CDR3. The chain couples TRBV19 to TRBJ1-2; 7 nucleotides agree with TRBD1. Germline V lookup: CDR1 LNHDA, CDR2 SQIVND (reference sequence). Trimming removed 3 bases from V and 5 bases from J; junction bases left unmatched: 6. CDR3 length: 14 residues. This chain's CDR3 is CASSILAGGYGYTF. For the CDR3, the DNA is TGTGCCAGTAGTATCCTGGCAGGGGGGTATGGCTACACCTTC.

This chain connects TRBV6-5 to TRBJ1-2; D unclear. The CDR3 length is 16 residues. Between the trimmed V and J ends, which lost 0 bases and 1 base, there was a span of 12 bases. The germline gives CDR1 MNHEY, CDR2 SVGAGI. CDR3 sequence (DNA): TGTGCCAGCAGTTACTCGACGGCAGCCTTTAACTATGGCTACACCTTC. As protein: CASSYSTAAFNYGYTF.

The J gene is TRBJ2-7, the V gene TRBV15; unclear D gene. This CDR3 region has 15 residues. The V gene lost 0 bases and the J gene lost 7 bases, with 16 bases spanning the gap. Germline assignment: CDR1 LNHNV and CDR2 YYDKDF (reference sequence). This chain's CDR3 is CATSRDRAALLEQYF. The CDR3 DNA reads TGTGCCACCAGCAGAGATCGGGCTGCCCTCCTGGAGCAGTACTTC.

This clone was seen a few times. This rearrangement joins TRBV18 to TRBJ1-2; D call uncertain. The CDR3 is 14 amino acids. Trimming removed 1 base from V and 6 bases from J, with 12 bases in between. CDR1 is KGHSH, CDR2 LQKENI, per germline. The CDR3 is CASSPHDGMNGYTF. The CDR3 region has the DNA TGTGCCAGCTCACCACATGACGGAATGAATGGCTACACCTTC.

The rearrangement links TRBV28 to TRBJ1-4; no firm D call. The CDR3 spans 15 residues. V lost 8 bases to trimming and J lost 6 bases, with 19 bases between them. CDR1 is MDHEN and CDR2 is SYDVKM in the germline V gene. CDR3 in amino acids: CASLPVTPTHEKLFF. In DNA, the CDR3 is TGTGCCAGCCTACCCGTTACCCCGACCCATGAAAAACTGTTTTTT.

This rearrangement joins TRBV5-1 to TRBJ2-3, with D perhaps TRBD2 (6 bases). Germline V gene lookup returns CDR1 SGHRS and CDR2 YFSETQ. V was pared by 2 bases and J by 0 bases, with 10 bases between. CDR3 length: 15 amino acids. DNA for the CDR3: TGCGCCAGCAGCTTCCGGGACTCCAGCACAGATACGCAGTATTTT. It specifies CASSFRDSSTDTQYF.

V usage is TRBV19 and J usage is TRBJ1-5; TRBD1 agrees at 7 bases. CDR1 and CDR2 from the germline V gene are LNHDA and SQIVND (reference sequence). V lost 5 bases to trimming and J lost 9 bases; unmatched junction nucleotides: 13. This CDR3 is 15 amino acids long. For the CDR3, the DNA is TGTGCCAGTAGTTTCACCCTTAACAGGGGATCGCCCCAGCATTTT. Its translation is CASSFTLNRGSPQHF. The variable domain in full, completed from reference TRBV19 and TRBJ1-5, reads DGGITQSPKYLFRKEGQNVTLSCEQNLNHDAMYWYRQDPGQGLRLIYYSQIVNDFQKGDIAEGYSVSREKKESFPLTVTSAQKNPTAFYLCASSFTLNRGSPQHFGDGTRLSIL.

V and J are TRBV28 and TRBJ2-7; 8 bases line up with TRBD2. CDR1 MDHEN and CDR2 SYDVKM come from the germline V gene. The V gene end was trimmed by 1 base and the J gene end by 4 bases; junction bases not matched to a gene: 9. The CDR3 has 16 amino acids. The CDR3 loop reads CASSLFRREVQYEQYF. The CDR3 coding sequence is TGTGCCAGCAGTTTATTCCGGCGGGAGGTTCAGTACGAGCAGTACTTC.

V is TRBV4-3 and J is TRBJ2-5, with unresolved D. CDR3 size: 16 residues. Germline-derived CDR1 and CDR2 are LGHNA and YSLEER. The V and J ends lost 0 bases and 4 bases respectively, with 15 bases between them. The CDR3 loop is CASSQDLRVLGETQYF. Written as DNA, the CDR3 is TGCGCCAGCAGCCAAGATCTTAGGGTGCTCGGAGAGACCCAGTACTTC.

The CDR3 DNA sequence: TGTGCCACCAGCATTGGCGGGAGCTACGAGCAGTACTTC. As protein: CATSIGGSYEQYF. The chain is built from TRBV15 and TRBJ2-7; 7 nucleotides align to TRBD2. With V trimmed by 4 bases and J by 3 bases, 3 bases remained unmatched. CDR3 length equals 13 residues. The germline V gene has CDR1 LNHNV and CDR2 YYDKDF (reference sequence).

This clone was seen a handful of times. The chain links TRBV5-1 to TRBJ1-1; D unresolved. Looked up from germline, CDR1 is SGHRS and CDR2 is YFSETQ. Trimming cost V 2 bases and J 2 bases, with 7 bases left between them. The length of the CDR3 is 13 residues. The CDR3 DNA reads TGCGCCAGCAGCTTTGGCGGAAACACTGAAGCTTTCTTT. This codes for CASSFGGNTEAFF.

The chain has TRBV29-1 and TRBJ2-2; 14 nucleotides align to TRBD2. The CDR3 length is 17 residues. With V trimmed by 5 bases and J by 5 bases, 10 bases remained unmatched. Germline V lookup: CDR1 SQVTM, CDR2 ANQGSEA. Written as DNA, the CDR3 is TGCAGCGTTTACGGACTAGCGGGAGGTAGTGATACCGGGGAGCTGTTTTTT. This encodes CSVYGLAGGSDTGELFF.